The entry below gives a single TCR beta chain sequence along with its context. Sequencing used cDNA as its template, made by extracting RNA and reverse transcribing it. TCRdb's table, derived via immunoSEQ multiplex PCR, lists solely in-frame clones and lacks some. The table shows over 200,000 clones, with 50% to 60% occurring only once. The data are from a study of CD8+ T cells in alopecia areata. On the study more broadly: Tofacitinib lasted 6 to 18 months, then 6 months off drug.

The TCR comes from a human donor with alopecia areata. The specimen comprised CD4+ T cells sorted from blood, sampled at week 0.

The CDR3 region is CASSFKGGRNQPQHF. CDR3 sequence (DNA): TGTGCCAGCAGTTTCAAGGGGGGACGCAATCAGCCCCAGCATTTT. The chain combines TRBV27 with TRBJ1-5; the D gene is possibly TRBD1 (6 bases). V was clipped by 3 bases and J by 2 bases, with 11 bases between them. The CDR3 extends over 15 amino acids. CDR1 is MNHEY, CDR2 SMNVEV, per germline (reference sequence).